The rows below give T cell receptor beta chains drawn from one sample of a study of T cell repertoires in cytomegalovirus infection. MiXCR, applied by TCRdb to the reads, yields one record per CDR3 protein. The table has fewer than 200,000 distinct CDR3 sequences, around 14% seen once. Sequenced input: PBMCs. These receptors all come from a human donor in good health (CMV status not recorded). Some clones in this sample may be carry-over from other donors' samples. The CDR3 runs from the conserved cysteine through the conserved F or W. A D gene is named only where the DNA matches it firmly. Size is stated for part of the rows, as once, few or many counts, or as a class when the clone is expanded.

cdr3_nt: TGTGCCACCGGACAGGGGAACACTGAAGCTTTCTTT; cdr3_aa: CATGQGNTEAFF; j_call: TRBJ1-1; clone_size: few; v_call: TRBV10-3; d_call: TRBD1
cdr3_nt: TGTGCCAGCAGCCCAAGGGCGGGAAACAATGAGCAGTTCTTC; cdr3_aa: CASSPRAGNNEQFF; j_call: TRBJ2-1; clone_size: many; v_call: TRBV7-3; d_call: NA
cdr3_nt: TGTGCCAGCAGACAGGGCCTTTTTGGAACTGAAGCTTTCTTT; cdr3_aa: CASRQGLFGTEAFF; j_call: TRBJ1-1; clone_size: NA; v_call: TRBV2; d_call: NA
cdr3_nt: TGTGCCAGCACCTTTCTAAGCCCGAACACCGGGGAGCTGTTTTTT; cdr3_aa: CASTFLSPNTGELFF; j_call: TRBJ2-2; clone_size: many; v_call: TRBV7-2; d_call: NA
cdr3_nt: TGTGCCAGCAGATCAGACACCAATGAGCAGTTCTTC; cdr3_aa: CASRSDTNEQFF; j_call: TRBJ2-1; clone_size: few; v_call: TRBV7-2; d_call: NA
cdr3_nt: TGTGCCAGCAGCTCCGGAGGGTGGACTGAAGCTTTCTTT; cdr3_aa: CASSSGGWTEAFF; j_call: TRBJ1-1; clone_size: many; v_call: TRBV7-9; d_call: NA
cdr3_nt: TGTGCCAGCACTCCCCGGACAGGGCGGGCCGGGGAGCTGTTTTTT; cdr3_aa: CASTPRTGRAGELFF; j_call: TRBJ2-2; clone_size: many; v_call: TRBV6-6; d_call: TRBD1
cdr3_nt: TGTGCCAGCAGTCCCCGGGACAGGGGCTGGTCTCGGTCCACAGATACGCAGTATTTT; cdr3_aa: CASSPRDRGWSRSTDTQYF; j_call: TRBJ2-3; clone_size: many; v_call: TRBV7-2; d_call: TRBD1
cdr3_nt: TGCAGTGCTAGAGATGGGGCGGTGACGCAGTATTTT; cdr3_aa: CSARDGAVTQYF; j_call: TRBJ2-3; clone_size: NA; v_call: TRBV20-1; d_call: NA
cdr3_nt: TGTGCCAGCAGACTTACCACAGGGTTCGGCACTGAAGCTTTCTTT; cdr3_aa: CASRLTTGFGTEAFF; j_call: TRBJ1-1; clone_size: many; v_call: TRBV12-3/TRBV12-4; d_call: NA
cdr3_nt: TGCAGTGCCCAGACTAGCGGGGGGACGATAGCCAAAAACATTCAGTACTTC; cdr3_aa: CSAQTSGGTIAKNIQYF; j_call: TRBJ2-4; clone_size: NA; v_call: TRBV20-1; d_call: TRBD2
cdr3_nt: TGTGCCATCAGTGAGTGGGTGAAGGGGGAAAATCAGCCCCAGCATTTT; cdr3_aa: CAISEWVKGENQPQHF; j_call: TRBJ1-5; clone_size: many; v_call: TRBV10-3; d_call: NA
cdr3_nt: TGTGCCAGCAGCGTACTAGCGGGCTCCTACGAGCAGTACTTC; cdr3_aa: CASSVLAGSYEQYF; j_call: TRBJ2-7; clone_size: many; v_call: TRBV25-1; d_call: TRBD2